This T cell receptor beta chain was observed in a study of T cells after yellow fever vaccination. 5'RACE template switching added a universal primer site and UMIs to TCR cDNA. TCRdb used MiXCR to reprocess the 5' RACE reads, holding one entry per CDR3 protein. The sample yields approximately 580,000 distinct CDR3 sequences, less than 20% seen once. The CDR3 runs to 13 residues. The V and J ends lost 8 bases and 3 bases respectively, with 13 bases between them. CDR1 is MNHEY and CDR2 is SVGEGT in the germline V gene. The J gene is TRBJ1-2, the V gene TRBV6-2 or TRBV6-3, with D maybe TRBD1 (5 bases). Sequencing used PBMCs, obtained more than 4 days after the first yellow fever vaccination. The clonotype was recovered from a young man who received the YFV17D yellow fever vaccine. This CDR3 reads CASARGADYGYTF. CDR3 DNA: TGTGCCAGCGCTCGGGGCGCCGACTATGGCTACACCTTC.